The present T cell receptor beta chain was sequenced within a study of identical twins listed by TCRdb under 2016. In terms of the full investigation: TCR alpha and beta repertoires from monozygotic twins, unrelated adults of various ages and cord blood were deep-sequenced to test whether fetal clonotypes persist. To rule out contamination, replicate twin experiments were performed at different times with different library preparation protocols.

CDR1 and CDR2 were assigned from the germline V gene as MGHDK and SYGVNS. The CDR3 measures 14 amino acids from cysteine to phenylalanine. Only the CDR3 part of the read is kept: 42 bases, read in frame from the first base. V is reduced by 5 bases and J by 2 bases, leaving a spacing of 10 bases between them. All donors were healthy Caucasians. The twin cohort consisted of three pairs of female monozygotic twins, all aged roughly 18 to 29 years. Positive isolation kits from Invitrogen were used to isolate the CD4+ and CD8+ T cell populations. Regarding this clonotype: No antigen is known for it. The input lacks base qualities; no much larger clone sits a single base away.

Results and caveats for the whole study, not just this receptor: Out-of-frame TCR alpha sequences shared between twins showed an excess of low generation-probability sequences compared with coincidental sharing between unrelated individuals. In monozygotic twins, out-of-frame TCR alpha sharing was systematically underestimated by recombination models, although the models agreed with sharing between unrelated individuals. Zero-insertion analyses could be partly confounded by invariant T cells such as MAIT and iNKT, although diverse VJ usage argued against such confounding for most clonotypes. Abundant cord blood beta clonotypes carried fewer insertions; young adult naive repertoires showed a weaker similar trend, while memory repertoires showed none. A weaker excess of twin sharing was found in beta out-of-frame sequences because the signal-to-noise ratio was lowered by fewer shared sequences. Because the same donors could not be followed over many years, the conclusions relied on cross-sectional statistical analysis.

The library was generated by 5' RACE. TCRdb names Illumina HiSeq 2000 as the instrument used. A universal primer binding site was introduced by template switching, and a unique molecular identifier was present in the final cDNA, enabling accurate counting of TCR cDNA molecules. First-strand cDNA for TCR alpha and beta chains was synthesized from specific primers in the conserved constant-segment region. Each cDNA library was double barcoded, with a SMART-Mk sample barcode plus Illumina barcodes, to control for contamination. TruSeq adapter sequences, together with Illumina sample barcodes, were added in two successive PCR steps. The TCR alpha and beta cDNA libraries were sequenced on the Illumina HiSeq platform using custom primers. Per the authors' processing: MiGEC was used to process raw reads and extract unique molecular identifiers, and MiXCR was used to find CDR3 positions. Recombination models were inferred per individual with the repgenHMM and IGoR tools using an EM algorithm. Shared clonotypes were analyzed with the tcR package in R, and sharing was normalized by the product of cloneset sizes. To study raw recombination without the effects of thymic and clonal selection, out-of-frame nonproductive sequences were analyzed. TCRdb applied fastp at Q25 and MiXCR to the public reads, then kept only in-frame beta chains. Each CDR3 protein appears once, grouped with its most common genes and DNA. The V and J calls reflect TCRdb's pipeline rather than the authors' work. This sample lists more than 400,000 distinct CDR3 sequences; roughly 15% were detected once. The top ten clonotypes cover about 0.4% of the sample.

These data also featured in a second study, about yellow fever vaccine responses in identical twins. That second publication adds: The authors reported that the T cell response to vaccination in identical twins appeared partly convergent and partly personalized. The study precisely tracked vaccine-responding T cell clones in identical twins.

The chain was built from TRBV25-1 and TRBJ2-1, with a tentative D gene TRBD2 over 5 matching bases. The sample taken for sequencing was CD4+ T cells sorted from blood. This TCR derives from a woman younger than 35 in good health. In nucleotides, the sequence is TGTGCCAGCAGTCGGGAACTAGCCTACAATGAGCAGTTCTTC. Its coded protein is CASSRELAYNEQFF.